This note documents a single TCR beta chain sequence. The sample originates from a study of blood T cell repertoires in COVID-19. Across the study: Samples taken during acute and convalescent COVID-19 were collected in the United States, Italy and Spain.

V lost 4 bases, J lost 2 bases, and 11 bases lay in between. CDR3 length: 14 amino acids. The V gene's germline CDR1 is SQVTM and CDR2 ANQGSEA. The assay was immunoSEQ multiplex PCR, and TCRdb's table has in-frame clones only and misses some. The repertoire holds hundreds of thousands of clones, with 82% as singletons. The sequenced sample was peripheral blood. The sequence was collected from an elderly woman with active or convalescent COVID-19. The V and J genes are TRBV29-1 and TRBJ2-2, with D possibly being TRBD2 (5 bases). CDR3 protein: CSVGSRTNTGELFF. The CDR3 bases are TGCAGCGTTGGATCAAGGACTAACACCGGGGAGCTGTTTTTT.